The source of this T cell receptor (beta chain) is a study of T cells after yellow fever vaccination. Study information: Libraries from low-cell-number fractions were prepared with the SMART-Seq v4 Ultra Low Input RNA kit. Overall study findings and caveats: Just a small share of clonotypes turned up in the CD4 compartment as well as the CD8 compartment.

This clonotype was counted a few times. Its antigen is still unknown. TCRdb passed the 5' RACE reads through MiXCR, listing each CDR3 protein once. Among approximately 120,000 distinct CDR3 sequences, roughly 10% were seen once, and the ten largest hold almost 40%. This TCR derives from a man between 18 and 29 years old who received the YFV17D yellow fever vaccine. The starting material was CD8+ T cells sorted from PBMCs, obtained on the day of the yellow fever booster vaccination.

The CDR3 region is CASSSFGTGPKYGGGYTF. The CDR3 coding sequence is TGTGCCAGCAGTTCCTTCGGGACAGGCCCGAAGTACGGCGGTGGCTACACCTTC. The gene calls are TRBV6-6 and TRBJ1-2; 8 positions agree with TRBD1. Germline lookup yields CDR1 MNHNY and CDR2 SVGAGI (reference sequence). J lost 7 bases, V lost 4 bases, and 20 bases had no gene match. This CDR3 contains 18 residues.